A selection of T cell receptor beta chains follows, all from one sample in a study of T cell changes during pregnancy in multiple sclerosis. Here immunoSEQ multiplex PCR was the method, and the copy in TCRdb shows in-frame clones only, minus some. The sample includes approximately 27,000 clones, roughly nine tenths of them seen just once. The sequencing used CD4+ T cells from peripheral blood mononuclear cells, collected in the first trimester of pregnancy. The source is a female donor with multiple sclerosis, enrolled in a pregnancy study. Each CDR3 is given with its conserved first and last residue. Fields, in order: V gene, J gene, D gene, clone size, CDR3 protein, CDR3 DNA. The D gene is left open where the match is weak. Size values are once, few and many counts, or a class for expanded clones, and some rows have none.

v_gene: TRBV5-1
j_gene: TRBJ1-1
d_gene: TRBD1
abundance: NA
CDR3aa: CASSLQGGDVTEAFF
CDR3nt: TGCGCCAGCAGCTTACAGGGGGGGGATGTCACTGAAGCTTTCTTT

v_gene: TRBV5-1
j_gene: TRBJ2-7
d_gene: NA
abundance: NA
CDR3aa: CASSLRHSYEQYF
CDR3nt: TGCGCCAGCAGCTTAAGACACTCCTACGAGCAGTACTTC

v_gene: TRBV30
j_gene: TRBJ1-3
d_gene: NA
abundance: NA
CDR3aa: CAWKFAAGNTIYF
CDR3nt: TGTGCCTGGAAGTTTGCAGCTGGAAACACCATATATTTT

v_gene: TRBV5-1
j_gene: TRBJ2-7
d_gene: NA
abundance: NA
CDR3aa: CASSLERVGFGEQYF
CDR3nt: TGCGCCAGCAGCTTGGAGCGCGTTGGGTTCGGCGAGCAGTACTTC

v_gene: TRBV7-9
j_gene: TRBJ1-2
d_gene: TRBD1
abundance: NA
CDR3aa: CASSPRTGGSGYGYTF
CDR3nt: TGTGCCAGCAGCCCACGGACAGGGGGCTCCGGCTATGGCTACACCTTC

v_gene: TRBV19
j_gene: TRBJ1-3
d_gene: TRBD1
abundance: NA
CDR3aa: CASRSGGSGNTIYF
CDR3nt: TGTGCCAGTCGGTCAGGGGGCTCTGGAAACACCATATATTTT

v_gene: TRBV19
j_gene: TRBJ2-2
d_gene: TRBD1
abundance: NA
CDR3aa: CASSQGAGTGELFF
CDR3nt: TGTGCCAGTAGTCAGGGGGCTGGCACCGGGGAGCTGTTTTTT

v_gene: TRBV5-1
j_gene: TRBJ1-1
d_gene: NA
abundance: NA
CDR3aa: CASSLFDRSGWAFF
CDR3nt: TGCGCCAGCAGCTTGTTTGATCGGAGTGGGTGGGCTTTCTTT

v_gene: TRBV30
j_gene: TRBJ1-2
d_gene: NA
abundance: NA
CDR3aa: CAWGGRHGYTF
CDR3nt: TGTGCCTGGGGAGGCAGGCATGGCTACACCTTC

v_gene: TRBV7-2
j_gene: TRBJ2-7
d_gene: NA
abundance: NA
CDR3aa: CASSLMGAMYEQYF
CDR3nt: TGTGCCAGCAGCTTAATGGGGGCGATGTACGAGCAGTACTTC

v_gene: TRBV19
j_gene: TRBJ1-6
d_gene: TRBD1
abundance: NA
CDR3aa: CASSTENRGNSPLHF
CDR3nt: TGTGCCAGTAGTACTGAGAACAGGGGGAATTCACCCCTCCACTTT

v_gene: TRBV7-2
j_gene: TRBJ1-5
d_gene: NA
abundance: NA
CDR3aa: CASSFQGLGSQPQHF
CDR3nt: TGTGCCAGCAGCTTCCAGGGGTTGGGTAGTCAGCCCCAGCATTTT

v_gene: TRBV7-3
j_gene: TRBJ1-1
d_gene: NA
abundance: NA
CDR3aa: CASSPGQDTEAFF
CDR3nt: TGTGCCAGCAGCCCTGGTCAGGACACTGAAGCTTTCTTT

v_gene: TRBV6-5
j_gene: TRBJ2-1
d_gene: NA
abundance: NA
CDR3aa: CASQDRRSYNEQFF
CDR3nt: TGTGCCAGCCAAGACAGACGCTCCTACAATGAGCAGTTCTTC

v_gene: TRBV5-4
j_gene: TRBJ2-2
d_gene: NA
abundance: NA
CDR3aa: CASSFGPGSTGELFF
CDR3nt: TGTGCCAGCAGCTTCGGACCAGGGTCGACCGGGGAGCTGTTTTTT

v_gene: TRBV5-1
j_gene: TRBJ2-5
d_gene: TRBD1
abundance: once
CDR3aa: CASSWGDRGRGETQYF
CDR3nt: TGCGCCAGCAGCTGGGGGGACAGGGGGCGCGGGGAGACCCAGTACTTC

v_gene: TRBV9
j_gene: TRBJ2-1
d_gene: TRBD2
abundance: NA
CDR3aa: CASSVALAGVGNEQFF
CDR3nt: TGTGCCAGCAGCGTAGCCCTAGCGGGGGTCGGAAATGAGCAGTTCTTC

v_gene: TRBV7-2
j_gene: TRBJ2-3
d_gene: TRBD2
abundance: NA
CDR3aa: CASSSVAGASTDTQYF
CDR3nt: TGTGCCAGCAGCTCAGTAGCGGGGGCTTCCACAGATACGCAGTATTTT

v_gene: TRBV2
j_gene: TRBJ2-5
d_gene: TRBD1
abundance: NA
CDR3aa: CANGQDSGETQYF
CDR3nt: TGTGCCAACGGACAGGACTCGGGGGAGACCCAGTACTTC

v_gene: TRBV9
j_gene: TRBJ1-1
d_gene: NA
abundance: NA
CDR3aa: CASSVVGRMNTEAFF
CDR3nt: TGTGCCAGCAGCGTAGTTGGCAGGATGAACACTGAAGCTTTCTTT

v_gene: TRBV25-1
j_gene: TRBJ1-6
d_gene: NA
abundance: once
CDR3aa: CASSTGIGYSPLHF
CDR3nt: TGTGCCAGCAGTACAGGTATTGGTTATTCACCCCTCCACTTT

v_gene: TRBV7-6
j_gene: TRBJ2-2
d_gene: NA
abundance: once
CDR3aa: CASSPGNTGELFF
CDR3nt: TGTGCCAGCAGTCCGGGGAACACCGGGGAGCTGTTTTTT

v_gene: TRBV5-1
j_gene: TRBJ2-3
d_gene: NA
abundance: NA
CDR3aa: CASSLGSLDTQYF
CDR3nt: TGCGCCAGCAGCTTGGGATCACTCGATACGCAGTATTTT

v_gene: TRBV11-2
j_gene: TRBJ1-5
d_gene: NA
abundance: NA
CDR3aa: CASSFSGRHQPQHF
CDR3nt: TGTGCCAGCAGCTTCTCAGGGAGGCATCAGCCCCAGCATTTT

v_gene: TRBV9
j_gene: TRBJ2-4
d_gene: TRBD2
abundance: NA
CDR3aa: CASSLTHSAGLLNIQYF
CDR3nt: TGTGCCAGCAGCCTAACGCACTCAGCGGGGTTGCTAAACATTCAGTACTTC

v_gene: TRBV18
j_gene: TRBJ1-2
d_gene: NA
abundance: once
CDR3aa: CASSPVRAGPSYTF
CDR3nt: TGTGCCAGCTCACCAGTAAGGGCAGGGCCATCCTACACCTTC

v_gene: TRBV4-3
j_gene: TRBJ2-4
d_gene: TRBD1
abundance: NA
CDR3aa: CASSQDSRTGIQYF
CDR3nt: TGCGCCAGCAGCCAAGATTCGCGGACAGGGATTCAGTACTTC